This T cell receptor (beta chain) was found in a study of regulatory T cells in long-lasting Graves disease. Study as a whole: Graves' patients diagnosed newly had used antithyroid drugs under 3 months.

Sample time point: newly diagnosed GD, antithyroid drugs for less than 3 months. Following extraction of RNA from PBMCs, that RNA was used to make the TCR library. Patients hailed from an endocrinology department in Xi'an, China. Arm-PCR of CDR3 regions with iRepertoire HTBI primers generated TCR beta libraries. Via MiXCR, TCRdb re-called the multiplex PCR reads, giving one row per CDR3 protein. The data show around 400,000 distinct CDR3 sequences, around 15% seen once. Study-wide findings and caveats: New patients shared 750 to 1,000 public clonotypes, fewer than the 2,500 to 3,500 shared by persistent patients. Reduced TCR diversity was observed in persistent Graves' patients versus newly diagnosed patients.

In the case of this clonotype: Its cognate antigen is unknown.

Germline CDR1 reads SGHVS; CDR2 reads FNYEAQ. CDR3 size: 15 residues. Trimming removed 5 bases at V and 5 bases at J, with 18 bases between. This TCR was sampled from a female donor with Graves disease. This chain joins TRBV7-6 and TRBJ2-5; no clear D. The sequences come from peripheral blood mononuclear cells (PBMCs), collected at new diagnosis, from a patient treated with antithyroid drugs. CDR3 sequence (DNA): TGTGCCAGCAGCCAAGTACAGCGACTCCACGAGACCCAGTACTTC. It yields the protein CASSQVQRLHETQYF.